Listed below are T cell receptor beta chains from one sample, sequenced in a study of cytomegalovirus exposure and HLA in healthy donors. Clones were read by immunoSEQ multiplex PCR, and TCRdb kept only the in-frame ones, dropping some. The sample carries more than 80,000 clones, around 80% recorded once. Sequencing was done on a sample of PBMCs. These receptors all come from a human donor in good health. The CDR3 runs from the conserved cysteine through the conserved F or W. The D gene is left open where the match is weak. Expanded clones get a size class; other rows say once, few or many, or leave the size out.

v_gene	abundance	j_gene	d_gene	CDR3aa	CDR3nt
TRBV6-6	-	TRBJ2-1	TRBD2	CASSYLGLAGEGEQFF	TGTGCCAGCAGTTACTTGGGACTAGCAGGTGAGGGTGAGCAGTTCTTC
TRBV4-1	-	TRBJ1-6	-	CASSQDVRGLLHF	TGCGCCAGCAGCCAAGATGTACGCGGACTCCTCCACTTT
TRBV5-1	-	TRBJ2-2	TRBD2	CASSRTSGGITGELFF	TGCGCCAGCAGCCGGACTAGCGGGGGGATCACCGGGGAGCTGTTTTTT
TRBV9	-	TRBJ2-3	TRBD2	CASSSFVREGPGDTQYF	TGTGCCAGCAGCTCATTCGTGCGGGAGGGCCCGGGAGATACGCAGTATTTT
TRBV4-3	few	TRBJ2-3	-	CASSQDSHTDTQYF	TGCGCCAGCAGCCAAGATTCACACACAGATACGCAGTATTTT
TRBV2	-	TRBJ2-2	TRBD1	CASKKSGTGMSGELFF	TGTGCCAGCAAAAAGTCCGGGACAGGGATGTCCGGGGAGCTGTTTTTT
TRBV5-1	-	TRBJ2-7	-	CASSRGYEQYF	TGCGCCAGCAGTAGAGGTTACGAGCAGTACTTC
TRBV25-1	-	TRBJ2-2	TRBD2	CASKGGGFGGELFF	TGTGCCAGCAAGGGCGGGGGTTTTGGCGGGGAGCTGTTTTTT
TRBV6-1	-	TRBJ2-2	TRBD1	CASSLYRGNTGELFF	TGTGCCAGCAGTCTGTACAGGGGTAACACCGGGGAGCTGTTTTTT
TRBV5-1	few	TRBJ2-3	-	CASRPNAGTDTQYF	TGCGCCAGCAGACCTAACGCAGGGACAGATACGCAGTATTTT
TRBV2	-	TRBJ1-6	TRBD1	CASSLTGSSSPLHF	TGTGCCAGCAGTTTGACAGGGTCGTCCTCACCCCTCCACTTT
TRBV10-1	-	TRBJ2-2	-	CASSESSSRFTGELFF	TGCGCCAGCAGTGAGTCGTCTAGCCGATTTACCGGGGAGCTGTTTTTT
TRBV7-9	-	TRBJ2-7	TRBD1	CASSLSAGTGIYEQYF	TGTGCCAGCAGCTTATCGGCCGGGACAGGGATCTACGAGCAGTACTTC
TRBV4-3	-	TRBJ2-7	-	CASSQARGYEQYF	TGCGCCAGCAGCCAGGCCCGAGGCTACGAGCAGTACTTC
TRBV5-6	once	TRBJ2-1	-	CASSLETGGSETVIDLFF	TGTGCCAGCAGCTTGGAAACCGGTGGGTCTGAGACAGTAATAGATCTGTTCTTC
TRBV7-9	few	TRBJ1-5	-	CASSVDILGGQPQHF	TGTGCCAGCAGCGTAGACATTTTAGGAGGTCAGCCCCAGCATTTT
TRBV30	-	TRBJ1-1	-	CAWRSLPREAFF	TGTGCCTGGAGGAGCTTACCCCGAGAAGCTTTCTTT
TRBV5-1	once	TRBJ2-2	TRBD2	CASSVERGANTGELFF	TGCGCCAGCAGCGTGGAACGGGGGGCGAACACCGGGGAGCTGTTTTTT
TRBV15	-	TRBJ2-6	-	CATSRDSGAGANVLTF	TGTGCCACCAGCAGAGATTCCGGGGCTGGGGCCAACGTCCTGACTTTC
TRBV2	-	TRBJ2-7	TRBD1	CASSVMGTGNHEQYF	TGTGCCAGCAGTGTCATGGGGACAGGGAACCACGAGCAGTACTTC
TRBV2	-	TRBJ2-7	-	CASSLGGGDEQYF	TGTGCCAGCAGTCTCGGCGGGGGCGACGAGCAGTACTTC
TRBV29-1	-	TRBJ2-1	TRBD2	CSVRPGGGCEQFF	TGCAGCGTTAGACCGGGGGGAGGCTGTGAGCAGTTCTTC
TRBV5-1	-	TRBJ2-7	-	CASSSTVEQYF	TGCGCCAGCAGCTCGACAGTCGAGCAGTACTTC
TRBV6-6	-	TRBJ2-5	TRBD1	CASSGQARSETQYF	TGTGCCAGCAGTGGACAGGCGAGGTCCGAGACCCAGTACTTC
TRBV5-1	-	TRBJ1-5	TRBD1	CASSSGTGSNQPQHF	TGCGCCAGCAGCTCAGGGACAGGGAGCAATCAGCCCCAGCATTTT
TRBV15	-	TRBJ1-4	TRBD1	CATSRVGTGVEKLFF	TGTGCCACCAGCAGAGTAGGGACAGGGGTTGAAAAACTGTTTTTT
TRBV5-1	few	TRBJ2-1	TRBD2	CASSLGGGGASNEQFF	TGCGCCAGCAGCTTGGGAGGCGGGGGGGCCTCCAATGAGCAGTTCTTC
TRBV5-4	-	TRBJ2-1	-	CASSLQVGVSNEQFF	TGTGCCAGCAGCTTGCAGGTGGGCGTTTCGAATGAGCAGTTCTTC
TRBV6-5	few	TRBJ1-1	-	CASTGQIPAAFF	TGTGCCAGCACAGGACAGATCCCTGCGGCTTTCTTT
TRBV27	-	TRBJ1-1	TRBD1	CASSSWTGGTEAFF	TGTGCCAGCAGTTCCTGGACAGGGGGCACTGAAGCTTTCTTT
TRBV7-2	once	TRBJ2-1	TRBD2	CASSFSGSNEQFF	TGTGCCAGCAGCTTTAGCGGGAGTAATGAGCAGTTCTTC
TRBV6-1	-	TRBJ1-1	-	CASSEAHAGTEAFF	TGTGCCAGCAGTGAAGCTCATGCAGGGACTGAAGCTTTCTTT
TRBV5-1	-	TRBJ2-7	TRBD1	CASSETSGQGGSEQYF	TGCGCCAGCAGCGAAACGTCGGGACAGGGTGGCTCCGAGCAGTACTTC
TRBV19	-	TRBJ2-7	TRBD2	CASSPASGNEGDEQYF	TGTGCCAGTAGCCCCGCTAGCGGGAATGAAGGCGACGAGCAGTACTTC
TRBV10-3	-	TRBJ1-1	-	CAISESTRDSGTKTNTEAFF	TGTGCCATCAGTGAGTCGACTCGGGATTCCGGAACCAAAACGAACACTGAAGCTTTCTTT
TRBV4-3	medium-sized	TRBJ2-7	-	CASSQDRNSYEQYF	TGCGCCAGCAGCCAAGACAGAAACTCCTACGAGCAGTACTTC
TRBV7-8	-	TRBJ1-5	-	CASSLARDYSNQPQHF	TGTGCCAGCAGCTTAGCCAGGGATTATAGCAATCAGCCCCAGCATTTT
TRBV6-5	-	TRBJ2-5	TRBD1	CASSYAGGRETQYF	TGTGCCAGCAGTTACGCAGGGGGCAGAGAGACCCAGTACTTC
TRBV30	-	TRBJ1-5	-	CAWSDRVDQPQHF	TGTGCCTGGAGTGACAGGGTGGATCAGCCCCAGCATTTT
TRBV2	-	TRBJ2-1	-	CASSEAPVFSSYNEQFF	TGTGCCAGCAGTGAAGCGCCGGTATTTAGCTCCTACAATGAGCAGTTCTTC
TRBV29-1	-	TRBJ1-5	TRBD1	CSVAGGGQGAGGNQPQHF	TGCAGCGTTGCGGGAGGGGGACAGGGGGCTGGGGGCAATCAGCCCCAGCATTTT
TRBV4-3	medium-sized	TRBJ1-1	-	CASSQGRQGHTEAFF	TGCGCCAGCAGCCAAGGTCGGCAGGGCCACACTGAAGCTTTCTTT
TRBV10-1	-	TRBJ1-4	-	CASSGEGGEKLFF	TGCGCCAGCAGCGGCGAAGGAGGTGAAAAACTGTTTTTT
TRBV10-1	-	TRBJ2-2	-	CASSESGSIGELFF	TGCGCCAGCAGTGAGTCGGGGAGTATCGGGGAGCTGTTTTTT
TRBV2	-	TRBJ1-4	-	CASSEYLGLFF	TGTGCCAGCAGTGAATATCTAGGACTGTTTTTT
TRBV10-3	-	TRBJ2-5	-	CAISESADSRETQYF	TGTGCCATCAGTGAGTCGGCGGACTCGAGGGAGACCCAGTACTTC
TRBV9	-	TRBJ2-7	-	CASSVGQNYEQYF	TGTGCCAGCAGCGTAGGACAAAACTACGAGCAGTACTTC
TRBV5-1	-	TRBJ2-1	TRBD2	CASSSSGLAGGYNEQFF	TGCGCCAGCAGCTCTTCGGGACTAGCGGGGGGCTACAATGAGCAGTTCTTC
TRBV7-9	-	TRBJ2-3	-	CASSLSSSSSTDTQYF	TGTGCCAGCAGCTTAAGTAGCTCTTCTAGCACAGATACGCAGTATTTT
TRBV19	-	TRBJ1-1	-	CASSIEGGSGAFF	TGTGCCAGTAGTATAGAGGGGGGATCGGGAGCTTTCTTT
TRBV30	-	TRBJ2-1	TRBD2	CAWSDIAGGGFF	TGTGCCTGGAGTGACATAGCGGGAGGTGGGTTCTTC
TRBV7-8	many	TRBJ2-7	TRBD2	CASSLLAARGEQYF	TGTGCCAGCAGCCTACTAGCGGCCCGGGGGGAGCAGTACTTC
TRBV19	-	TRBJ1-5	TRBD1	CASSIKGTGGLVQPQHF	TGTGCCAGTAGTATAAAAGGGACAGGGGGCTTGGTTCAGCCCCAGCATTTT
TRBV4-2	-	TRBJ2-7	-	CASSQEPSGGEYEQYF	TGTGCCAGCAGCCAAGAGCCGTCCGGCGGGGAATACGAGCAGTACTTC